The 14 T cell receptor beta chains presented below share a single source sample, sequenced in a study of cytomegalovirus exposure and HLA in healthy donors. In the PCR, 60 Vbeta and 13 Jbeta primers were used. The method was immunoSEQ multiplex PCR; TCRdb's version includes in-frame clones alone and lacks a portion of them. The sample totals tens of thousands of clones; its top ten clones hold about 4.1%. Sequenced input: PBMCs. The receptors originated from a man aged 18 to 35 in good health and CMV-seropositive.

The chain recombines TRBV4-1 with TRBJ1-2; 11 bases map to TRBD1. The CDR3 length is 17 residues. Germline V gives CDR1 MGHRA, CDR2 YSYEKL. Trimming at V came to 1 base and at J to 3 bases, leaving 7 bases not matched to a gene. In nucleotides, the CDR3 is TGCGCCAGCAGCCAAGTTGCGTTGGGACAGGGGGACTATGGCTACACCTTC. It specifies CASSQVALGQGDYGYTF.

V is TRBV6-5 and J is TRBJ2-5, with a weak D call TRBD1 (7 bases). V lost 0 bases and J 3 bases, leaving 14 bases between the germline ends. The CDR3 extends over 16 amino acids. Germline V CDR1 and CDR2: MNHEY, SVGAGI. DNA of the CDR3: TGTGCCAGCAGTTACTCTAATGCAGGGGGGAAAGAGACCCAGTACTTC. The encoded protein is CASSYSNAGGKETQYF.

The rearrangement uses TRBV9 and TRBJ2-2, with 8 bases aligning to TRBD1. The J segment lost 2 bases and the V segment lost 1 base, leaving 4 bases of the junction unmatched. This CDR3 comprises 16 residues. Looked up from germline, CDR1 is SGDLS and CDR2 is YYNGEE. CDR3 DNA sequence: TGTGCCAGCAGCGTATATGGACAGGGAAACACCGGGGAGCTGTTTTTT. Its translation: CASSVYGQGNTGELFF.

The chain links TRBV28 to TRBJ1-2; D gene ambiguous. The CDR3 is 14 residues long. V lost 3 bases, J lost 4 bases, and 12 bases lay in between. CDR1 and CDR2 from the germline V gene are MDHEN and SYDVKM. In DNA, the CDR3 is TGTGCCAGCAGTTTGAATACAGTGGGCTATGGCTACACCTTC. Encoded protein: CASSLNTVGYGYTF.

The chain has TRBV25-1 and TRBJ1-1, with no clear D. CDR1 and CDR2 from the germline V gene are MGHDK and SYGVNS. V was pared by 4 bases and J by 5 bases, with 11 bases between. The CDR3 totals 13 residues. The chain's CDR3 is CASSGAARTEAFF. CDR3 sequence (DNA): TGTGCCAGCAGTGGGGCAGCACGTACTGAAGCTTTCTTT.

The CDR3 DNA is TGTGCCAGCAGTTTAGGACTTCTGAGGGATCAGCCCCAGCATTTT. It yields the protein CASSLGLLRDQPQHF. The chain links TRBV28 to TRBJ1-5; D remains ambiguous. From germline, CDR1 is MDHEN and CDR2 SYDVKM. Deletions cut 2 bases from V and 5 bases from J, with 13 bases between. This CDR3 region has 15 residues. The full variable domain, its missing parts supplied by reference TRBV28 and TRBJ1-5, is DVKVTQSSRYLVKRTGEKVFLECVQDMDHENMFWYRQDPGLGLRLIYFSYDVKMKEKGDIPEGYSVSREKKERFSLILESASTNQTSMYLCASSLGLLRDQPQHFGDGTRLSIL.

This chain connects TRBV11-1 to TRBJ2-7, with D possibly being TRBD2 (5 bases). The V gene lost 3 bases and the J gene lost 2 bases, with 14 bases spanning the gap. CDR3 length equals 15 residues. The germline V gene encodes CDR1 SGHAT and CDR2 FQDESV (reference sequence). The CDR3 protein is CASSFDLDSTYEQYF. The CDR3 DNA reads TGTGCCAGCAGCTTTGATCTGGACTCGACCTACGAGCAGTACTTC.

The genes are TRBV13 and TRBJ2-1; tentatively, D is TRBD2 (7 bases). The V end was cut by 2 bases, the J end by 6 bases, with 17 bases between. The germline V gene has CDR1 PRHDT and CDR2 FYEKMQ (reference sequence). The CDR3 is made up of 16 amino acids. CDR3 coding DNA: TGTGCCAGCAGCTTAAAAGGGGGGGGCCGGGCCAATGAGCAGTTCTTC. Translation gives CASSLKGGGRANEQFF.

V gene TRBV6-5 combines with J gene TRBJ2-1; D might be TRBD1 (5 bases). The V end was cut by 6 bases, the J end by 0 bases, with 12 bases between. The CDR3 runs 15 residues. Germline-derived CDR1 and CDR2 are MNHEY and SVGAGI. The CDR3 coding sequence is TGTGCCAGCAGGCTAACCGACAGCTCCTACAATGAGCAGTTCTTC. Protein sequence: CASRLTDSSYNEQFF.

This chain links TRBV7-2 with TRBJ2-7; 11 bases line up with TRBD2. V shed 5 bases, J shed 2 bases, and the junction held 8 bases outside the gene matches. In germline, CDR1 is SGHTA, CDR2 FQGNSA. The CDR3 has 16 residues. The CDR3 reads CASSPAETSGTYEQYF. CDR3 in DNA: TGTGCCAGCAGCCCAGCAGAGACTAGCGGGACCTACGAGCAGTACTTC. The entire variable domain, with the rest obtained from reference TRBV7-2 and TRBJ2-7, is as follows: GAGVSQSPSNKVTEKGKDVELRCDPISGHTALYWYRQSLGQGLEFLIYFQGNSAPDKSGLPSDRFSAERTGGSVSTLTIQRTQQEDSAVYLCASSPAETSGTYEQYFGPGTRLTVT.

On this clone itself: Other nucleotide sequences in the sample specify the same CDR3. This rearrangement joins TRBV18 to TRBJ2-7, with a possible D match to TRBD2 (6 bases). Germline-derived CDR1 and CDR2 are KGHSH and LQKENI. V was shortened by 6 bases and J by 5 bases, with 20 bases between the two germline ends. CDR3 length: 15 residues. The CDR3 DNA sequence: TGTGCCAGCTCCCCAGCTAGCGCGGCTCTTGACGAGCAGTACTTC. This sequence encodes CASSPASAALDEQYF.

The chain recombines TRBV2 with TRBJ2-5, with 7 nucleotides matching TRBD2. The V gene end was trimmed by 5 bases and the J gene end by 4 bases; junction bases not matched to a gene: 7. Germline CDR1 SNHLY, CDR2 FYNNEI. CDR3 length equals 14 residues. The DNA for the CDR3 is TGTGCCAGCAGTCCTGATGGGGGGGGAGAGACCCAGTACTTC. Translating gives CASSPDGGGETQYF.

This chain uses TRBV5-1 with TRBJ2-2, with 10 bases aligning to TRBD1. Trimming took 4 bases from V and 4 from J; bases not matched to a gene: 7. CDR1 is SGHRS and CDR2 is YFSETQ in the germline V gene. The length of the CDR3 is 16 residues. In DNA form, the CDR3 reads TGCGCCAGCAGCCCCCGGACAGGGGGGGGCACCGGGGAGCTGTTTTTT. Its translation: CASSPRTGGGTGELFF. Variable domain in full (rest from reference TRBV5-1 and TRBJ2-2): KAGVTQTPRYLIKTRGQQVTLSCSPISGHRSVSWYQQTPGQGLQFLFEYFSETQRNKGNFPGRFSGRQFSNSRSEMNVSTLELGDSALYLCASSPRTGGGTGELFFGEGSRLTVL.

The chain has TRBV18 and TRBJ2-3, with 10 bases identical to TRBD2. With V trimmed by 3 bases and J by 7 bases, 10 bases remained unmatched. Germline CDR1 is KGHSH and CDR2 is LQKENI. The CDR3 is 16 residues long. CDR3 sequence: CASSPRPPAGGNTQYF. The CDR3, as DNA: TGTGCCAGCTCACCCCGCCCCCCAGCGGGAGGGAATACGCAGTATTTT.